This TCR beta chain emerged from a study of T-cell memory formation after mild COVID-19 (dated by TCRdb to the early 2020s). Notes on the research overall: TCR sequence clusters from the two donors were found to be largely donor specific. The cohort comprised two young, previously healthy adult volunteers, one female and one male. In two donors, T-cell clones that expanded and contracted after mild COVID-19 were tracked by sequencing TCRalpha and TCRbeta repertoires over time. The paper as a whole reports these results and caveats: Clones contracting from day 15 to 85 had balanced CD4/CD8 phenotypes, while a second wave expanding from day 15 to 37 was biased towards CD4+. SARS-CoV-2 specificity was not confirmed for the second-wave clones peaking on day 37. The detection of some responding clones in pre-infection memory suggests that pre-existing cross-reactive memory T cells joined the SARS-CoV-2 response. Contracting CD4+ clones were located mainly in the CM and EM memory subsets, whereas CD8+ clones were found to be enriched in EMRA. Only a couple of mild cases were covered in the study, and larger cohorts including severe cases with pre-infection samples were considered necessary.

The data were produced on an Illumina NovaSeq 6000. TCRalpha and TCRbeta cDNA libraries were constructed by 5'RACE with constant-segment primers, with sample barcodes and unique molecular identifiers being introduced. RNA was extracted from every sample with Trizol reagent. Amplification of the libraries took two PCR steps, and the second step added a second sample barcode plus Illumina TruSeq adapters. The libraries were sequenced on an Illumina NovaSeq using 2 x 150 bp paired-end reads. The source study handled its data this way. With migec v1.2.7, reads were demultiplexed and then collapsed into UMI-guided consensus sequences. Using mixcr v2.1.11, the UMI consensuses were aligned to TRA and TRB V and J templates and assembled into clonotypes. Clonotypes were classified as expanded or contracted when called significant by both edgeR and NoisET, with noise models trained on biological replicates. For edgeR calls, the thresholds were a false discovery rate-adjusted p below 0.01 and a log2 fold-change of 1. As an exploratory analysis of dynamics, max-normalized trajectories of the 1000 most abundant clonotypes were examined with PCA combined with hierarchical clustering. Each responding clone was given a CD4 or CD8 phenotype based on the CD4+ and CD8+ repertoires, which had been sequenced separately. TCRdb reran the public reads through fastp at Q25 and MiXCR, keeping productive beta chains. Identical CDR3 protein sequences are pooled into one entry, listed with their most common genes and DNA. What appears here as the V and J calls and clone size reflects TCRdb's work, not the paper's. A total of approximately 480,000 distinct CDR3 sequences appear in this sample, approximately 18% of them only once. In total, the top ten clones hold around 12% of the sample.

The CDR3 spans 16 residues, from the cysteine through the phenylalanine. The CDR3 DNA has 48 bases and is translated from base 1. CDR1 MGHRA and CDR2 YSYEKL are derived from the germline V gene. Trimming costs V 0 bases and J 2 bases, and their ends lie 8 bases apart. A note on this clonotype: Its cognate antigen has yet to be identified. No base quality values were provided; no much bigger clone lies one nucleotide off.

PBMCs were isolated by Ficoll-Paque density gradient centrifugation. This TCR came from an adult woman who had mild COVID-19 (a few samples of this study predate the infection). The sample titles of this study are shuffled in the database, so cell type and time point are left out; the donor was told from shared clones. The chain joins TRBV4-1 to TRBJ1-6; confidence is insufficient to name the D gene. Sequencing used PBMCs or a T cell subset sorted from them (not recorded which). The DNA is as follows: TGCGCCAGCAGCCAAGAACAAGGGACCTATAATTCACCCCTCCACTTT. This translates into CASSQEQGTYNSPLHF.